The clone carrying this T cell receptor beta chain was seen more than once but under ten times. This sample was taken from a study of blood T cells in healthy people across ages. The CDR3 extends over 17 amino acids. Germline CDR1 reads ENHRY; CDR2 reads SYGVKD. V was clipped by 0 bases and J by 2 bases, with 17 bases between them. Sample-barcoded 5' priming and a J-beta primer mix drove a second PCR of roughly 7 to 11 cycles. Every individual sample yielded 2.5 million or more paired-end reads (each containing CDR3). TCRdb re-derived calls from the 5' RACE reads in MiXCR, one entry per CDR3 protein. The sample includes approximately 850,000 distinct CDR3 sequences, roughly 60% seen only once; the top ten take approximately 21%.

The origin of this receptor is a man under 40 in good health. The sequencing sample was made of blood. The gene calls are TRBV10-3 and TRBJ2-7; D possibly corresponds to TRBD1 (6 bases). The chain's CDR3 is CAISESSDSSFPYEQYF. In DNA form, the CDR3 reads TGTGCCATCAGTGAGTCATCGGACAGTTCATTTCCCTACGAGCAGTACTTC.